This T cell receptor (beta chain) emerged from a study of OX40 agonist ivuxolimab in advanced cancers. Patients were ineligible given autoimmune disease history or systemic immunosuppression. V trimming: 4 bases; J trimming: 2 bases; junction bases outside the gene matches: 8. Germline V gives CDR1 SNHLY, CDR2 FYNNEI. The CDR3 sequence is 16 residues long. TCRdb's table, derived via immunoSEQ multiplex PCR, lists solely in-frame clones and lacks some. The sample lists roughly 60,000 clones, approximately 80% occurring once. The receptor's source is an adult with an advanced solid tumor such as melanoma, head and neck, liver or kidney cancer. The sequencing used CD4+ or CD8+ T cells sorted from blood, collected in a trial of the OX40 agonist ivuxolimab. V gene TRBV2 combines with J gene TRBJ2-5, with 9 positions matching TRBD2. The CDR3, as DNA: TGTGCCAGCAGTGTAGGGATAGCGGGAGCACAAGAGACCCAGTACTTC. Residues: CASSVGIAGAQETQYF. The whole variable domain, filled in from reference TRBV2 and TRBJ2-5, reads EPEVTQTPSHQVTQMGQEVILRCVPISNHLYFYWYRQILGQKVEFLVSFYNNEISEKSEIFDDQFSVERPDGSNFTLKIRSTKLEDSAMYFCASSVGIAGAQETQYFGPGTRLLVL.